The 26 T cell receptor beta chains below come from one sample, sequenced in a study of cytomegalovirus exposure and HLA in healthy donors. Both 60 Vbeta primers and 13 Jbeta primers went into the PCR. Measured with immunoSEQ multiplex PCR; TCRdb has only the in-frame clones, and not every one. The profile shows approximately 94,000 clones, around 80% of them singletons. Sequences were obtained from PBMCs. These receptors were collected from a man younger than 45 in good health and CMV-seropositive.

This chain joins TRBV6-5 and TRBJ2-5; D not certain. The CDR3 contains 12 residues. Trimming pared 7 bases from V and 2 bases from J, leaving 8 bases between. Germline loops: CDR1 MNHEY, CDR2 SVGAGI. Here the CDR3 DNA reads TGTGCCAGCAAGTTGCAGCAAGAGACCCAGTACTTC. The encoded protein is CASKLQQETQYF.

There are a few counts of this clone. J is TRBJ2-2 and V is TRBV5-1, with D uncertain. V dropped 6 bases and J dropped 2 bases, with 8 bases sitting between them. Germline CDR1 is SGHRS and CDR2 is YFSETQ. The CDR3 runs 13 residues. This CDR3 reads CASKRPNTGELFF. The CDR3 region has the DNA TGCGCCAGCAAGAGGCCTAACACCGGGGAGCTGTTTTTT.

The CDR3 sequence: CASSYPDSPSEQYF. The CDR3 bases are TGTGCCAGCAGTTACCCCGACTCTCCTAGCGAGCAGTACTTC. The rearrangement uses TRBV6-6 and TRBJ2-7, with D unresolved. V lost 2 bases and J lost 6, with 14 bases in between. The CDR3 covers 14 residues. The germline gives CDR1 MNHNY, CDR2 SVGAGI (reference sequence).

The V gene is TRBV21-1, the J gene TRBJ2-1; TRBD2 is the table's D call, not checked against the DNA. TRBV21-1 is assigned pseudogene status. The CDR3 totals 15 residues. The DNA of the CDR3 is TGTGCCAGCAGCAATTCTAGTCCTCGGGGCAATGAGCAGTTCTTC. Amino acids: CASSNSSPRGNEQFF.

The V and J genes are TRBV29-1 and TRBJ2-7; 10 nucleotides align to TRBD1. This CDR3 spans 13 amino acids. From germline, CDR1 is SQVTM and CDR2 ANQGSEA. V shed 6 bases and J 5 bases; nucleotides not matched to a gene: 7. DNA of the CDR3: TGCAGCGTAGCTGACAGGGGGCTTCACGAGCAGTACTTC. This sequence encodes CSVADRGLHEQYF.

The chain recombines TRBV7-9 with TRBJ1-2, with D possibly matching TRBD1 (5 bases). This CDR3 has 15 residues. V dropped 8 bases and J dropped 0 bases, with 16 bases sitting between them. From germline, CDR1 is SEHNR and CDR2 FQNEAQ (reference sequence). In DNA form, the CDR3 reads TGTGCCAGCGTCTATACCGGGACTGCTAACTATGGCTACACCTTC. As protein: CASVYTGTANYGYTF.

In this sample, this clone turned up once. The chain uses TRBV11-2 and TRBJ1-1; a possible D gene is TRBD1 (6 bases). V was shortened by 5 bases and J by 5 bases, with 15 bases between the two germline ends. Per germline, CDR1 SGHAT and CDR2 FQNNGV. CDR3 length: 14 residues. CDR3 DNA sequence: TGTGCCAGCAGCGTGAAACAGGGAAGAACTGAAGCTTTCTTT. Translating it yields CASSVKQGRTEAFF.

This chain connects TRBV2 to TRBJ2-2, with 10 nucleotides matching TRBD2. From germline, CDR1 is SNHLY and CDR2 FYNNEI. CDR3 length: 18 residues. The V gene end was trimmed by 5 bases and the J gene end by 2 bases; junction bases not matched to a gene: 11. CDR3 sequence (DNA): TGTGCCAGCAGTCGCGCGGGACTAGCGACCGTTAACACCGGGGAGCTGTTTTTT. Translated: CASSRAGLATVNTGELFF.

The chain joins TRBV6-6 to TRBJ1-2, with a tentative D call TRBD1 (6 bases). V shed 2 bases and J shed 6 bases, with 10 bases lying between them. This CDR3 contains 13 residues. Germline-derived CDR1 and CDR2 are MNHNY and SVGAGI (reference sequence). This CDR3 reads CASSYGGVNGYTF. In DNA, the CDR3 is TGTGCCAGCAGTTACGGGGGCGTCAATGGCTACACCTTC.

Regarding this clone: One end of the junction does not line up with germline, which may come from a read error. The chain employs TRBV4-2 and TRBJ1-1, with D perhaps TRBD1 (6 bases). This CDR3 spans 14 amino acids. Germline values: CDR1 LGHNA, CDR2 YNFKEQ. CDR3 coding DNA: TGTGCCAGCAGCCGAACGGACAGTCCGATGGGGGGGAGCTTT. Translation gives CASSRTDSPMGGSF.

The genes are TRBV9 and TRBJ1-2, with 8 bases identical to TRBD1. Germline V gene sequence: CDR1 SGDLS, CDR2 YYNGEE. The J segment lost 5 bases and the V segment lost 0 bases, leaving 6 bases of the junction unmatched. The CDR3 length is 15 residues. The CDR3 DNA sequence: TGTGCCAGCAGCGTAGCCAGACAGGGGAGTTATGGCTACACCTTC. Protein: CASSVARQGSYGYTF.

This chain links TRBV9 with TRBJ2-1, with D tentatively TRBD2 (6 bases). Germline V lookup: CDR1 SGDLS, CDR2 YYNGEE. There are 15 residues in the CDR3. V was pared by 0 bases and J by 7 bases, with 14 bases between. The CDR3 loop reads CASSVGAGMGNEQFF. DNA of the CDR3: TGTGCCAGCAGCGTAGGTGCGGGAATGGGGAATGAGCAGTTCTTC.

The chain couples TRBV5-1 to TRBJ1-4; tentative D call: TRBD1 (5 bases). Trimming took off 0 bases at V and 5 bases at J, with 8 bases between the two ends. Germline V CDR1 and CDR2: SGHRS, YFSETQ. The CDR3 runs 14 residues. CDR3 loop: CASSLVAGNEKLFF. In nucleotides, the CDR3 is TGCGCCAGCAGCTTGGTGGCAGGGAATGAAAAACTGTTTTTT.

In its sample, this clone was seen once. The CDR3 DNA follows: TGTGCCACCGCTAGTCTTCGGTCCTACAATGAGCAGTTCTTC. It specifies CATASLRSYNEQFF. The J gene is TRBJ2-1, the V gene TRBV19; D unresolved. The CDR3 length is 14 residues. V was clipped by 10 bases and J by 1 base, with 14 bases between them. Germline V gene data show CDR1 as LNHDA and CDR2 as SQIVND (reference sequence). The complete variable domain, with remaining parts taken from reference TRBV19 and TRBJ2-1, reads DGGITQSPKYLFRKEGQNVTLSCEQNLNHDAMYWYRQDPGQGLRLIYYSQIVNDFQKGDIAEGYSVSREKKESFPLTVTSAQKNPTAFYLCATASLRSYNEQFFGPGTRLTVL.

The chain joins TRBV25-1 to TRBJ2-3, with D possibly matching TRBD1 (5 bases). V lost 2 bases and J 2 bases, leaving 8 bases between the germline ends. The CDR3 extends over 14 amino acids. Per germline, CDR1 MGHDK and CDR2 SYGVNS. CDR3 nucleotides: TGTGCCAGCAGTGAAAAGGGGTCCACAGATACGCAGTATTTT. It is translated as CASSEKGSTDTQYF.

The chain recombines TRBV4-2 with TRBJ1-6; D gene unclear. Germline values: CDR1 LGHNA, CDR2 YNFKEQ. Trimming stripped 4 bases from V and 10 bases from J, with 11 bases between. CDR3 length: 13 residues. CDR3 nucleotides: TGTGCCAGCAGCCCAAGCCGGGAATCACCCCTCCACTTT. Translated: CASSPSRESPLHF.

This clone was seen a handful of times. The chain joins TRBV7-8 to TRBJ2-2; D is undetermined. V was cut by 0 bases and J by 0 bases, with 5 bases left in between. Germline CDR1 SGHVS, CDR2 FQNEAQ. This CDR3 contains 15 residues. The CDR3 region has the DNA TGTGCCAGCAGCTTAGCAACAGCGAACACCGGGGAGCTGTTTTTT. This translates into CASSLATANTGELFF.

The V and J genes are TRBV7-9 and TRBJ2-5; 11 positions match TRBD1. Germline CDR1 reads SEHNR; CDR2 reads FQNEAQ (reference sequence). V dropped 5 bases and J dropped 5; count of bases not matched to a gene: 7. The CDR3 contains 15 residues. As DNA, the CDR3 is TGTGCCAGCAGCCACCGGGACAGGGGGAAGGAGACCCAGTACTTC. Protein: CASSHRDRGKETQYF.

The chain has TRBV19 and TRBJ2-1, with D tentatively TRBD1 (5 bases). From germline, CDR1 is LNHDA and CDR2 SQIVND (reference sequence). The CDR3 consists of 18 residues. V lost 5 bases and J 2 bases, leaving 22 bases between the germline ends. The CDR3 nucleotides read TGTGCCAGTAGTTCCCGTCCCACGAAGGACACCCCCTACAATGAGCAGTTCTTC. Its protein product is CASSSRPTKDTPYNEQFF.

Only one count was recorded for this clone. This CDR3 is also generated by other DNA sequences in the sample. This chain links TRBV11-3 with TRBJ2-2; 12 nucleotides align to TRBD2. Germline CDR1 SGHNT, CDR2 YENEEA. This CDR3 is 14 amino acids long. With V trimmed by 5 bases and J by 5 bases, 0 bases remained unmatched. CDR3 sequence: CASSLAGGTGELFF. CDR3 nucleotides: TGTGCCAGCAGCCTAGCGGGAGGGACCGGGGAGCTGTTTTTT.

This chain links TRBV6-5 with TRBJ1-5; perhaps TRBD1 as D (5 bases). Germline V gene sequence: CDR1 MNHEY, CDR2 SVGAGI. This CDR3 is built from 15 residues. V was pared by 2 bases and J by 0 bases, with 8 bases between. The CDR3 nucleotides read TGTGCCAGCAGTTACGGGGGAGGTAGCAATCAGCCCCAGCATTTT. Its translation: CASSYGGGSNQPQHF.

This chain joins TRBV6-6 and TRBJ2-2, with 8 bases identical to TRBD2. CDR1 MNHNY and CDR2 SVGAGI come from the germline V gene (reference sequence). The V segment lost 8 bases and the J segment 3 bases; nucleotides outside the gene matches: 8. This CDR3 spans 15 amino acids. The CDR3 here is CASGGRSMDTGELFF. In nucleotides, the CDR3 is TGTGCCAGCGGCGGGAGGAGTATGGACACCGGGGAGCTGTTTTTT.

This rearrangement joins TRBV28 to TRBJ1-2; maybe TRBD1 (5 bases). Germline V gene data show CDR1 as MDHEN and CDR2 as SYDVKM. This CDR3 has 14 amino acids. V shed 10 bases and J shed 7 bases, with 22 bases lying between them. The CDR3 region has the DNA TGTGCCACTCCGGCAGTGGGACTGTCGCTTGGCTACACCTTC. It translates to CATPAVGLSLGYTF.

The chain has TRBV27 and TRBJ1-6, with 7 bases that match TRBD1. This CDR3 has 14 amino acids. Looked up from germline, CDR1 is MNHEY and CDR2 is SMNVEV (reference sequence). V shed 5 bases and J 7 bases; nucleotides not matched to a gene: 5. The chain's CDR3 is CASSPGDSNSPLHF. The CDR3 DNA is TGTGCCAGCAGTCCAGGGGACAGCAATTCACCCCTCCACTTT.

V and J are TRBV5-6 and TRBJ2-7, with a tentative D call TRBD1 (6 bases). The CDR3 has 17 amino acids. Trimming removed 2 bases from V and 1 base from J, with 19 bases in between. CDR1 and CDR2 (germline): SGHDT, YYEEEE. The CDR3 reads CASSFGPGQSISYEQYV. The CDR3 DNA reads TGTGCCAGCAGCTTTGGCCCCGGACAGTCGATATCCTACGAGCAGTACGTC.

The J gene is TRBJ1-1, the V gene TRBV5-1; D is perhaps TRBD1 (5 bases). Trimming took off 0 bases at V and 1 base at J, with 10 bases between the two ends. Germline CDR1 SGHRS, CDR2 YFSETQ. This CDR3 has 15 amino acids. This chain's CDR3 is CASSLGGAGNTEAFF. The CDR3 coding sequence is TGCGCCAGCAGCTTGGGTGGGGCAGGGAACACTGAAGCTTTCTTT.